This passage covers 20 T cell receptor beta chains from one sample sequenced in a study of shared clonotypes between healthy human individuals. Measured with immunoSEQ multiplex PCR; TCRdb has only the in-frame clones, and not every one. Of 2 million to 2.5 million clones listed, almost 96% are singletons. Sequenced: naive CD4+ T cells sorted from blood. Sample subset: CD45RA+ positively selected. The receptors were gathered from a man younger than 35 in good health.

The CDR3 loop reads CASSLVVGSSYEQYF. The CDR3 DNA reads TGTGCCAGCAGCTTAGTCGTTGGGAGCTCCTACGAGCAGTACTTC. The rearrangement links TRBV11-2 to TRBJ2-7, with D possibly matching TRBD2 (5 bases). The germline gives CDR1 SGHAT, CDR2 FQNNGV. The V end lost 1 base, the J end lost 0 bases, and 10 bases lay between the germline ends. The CDR3 sequence is 15 residues long.

The chain uses TRBV19 and TRBJ2-1; tentatively, D is TRBD2 (5 bases). The germline CDR1 and CDR2 sequences are LNHDA and SQIVND (reference sequence). V lost 7 bases to trimming and J lost 0 bases, with 13 bases between them. There are 15 residues in the CDR3. The CDR3 bases are TGTGCCAGTATGTTGAGGGCCAGCTCCTACAATGAGCAGTTCTTC. Translated: CASMLRASSYNEQFF.

V usage is TRBV5-1 and J usage is TRBJ2-7, with TRBD2 as a possible D gene (6 bases). V was clipped by 0 bases and J by 2 bases, with 15 bases between them. Per germline, CDR1 SGHRS and CDR2 YFSETQ. This CDR3 comprises 16 residues. The CDR3 DNA reads TGCGCCAGCAGCTTGGGGGGGACTGGAGACGCCTACGAGCAGTACTTC. Protein sequence: CASSLGGTGDAYEQYF.

The table lists this clone with a count of one. This chain connects TRBV18 to TRBJ1-5, with D perhaps matching TRBD1 (6 bases). The CDR3 has 15 amino acids. The V end lost 1 base, the J end lost 3 bases, and 10 bases lay between the germline ends. Germline CDR1 is KGHSH and CDR2 is LQKENI. CDR3 region: CASSPLRTDNQPQHF. CDR3 nucleotides: TGTGCCAGCTCACCACTTCGGACAGACAATCAGCCCCAGCATTTT.

V usage is TRBV6-6 and J usage is TRBJ2-1, with D perhaps matching TRBD2 (6 bases). V shed 6 bases and J shed 9 bases, with 15 bases lying between them. This CDR3 is 13 amino acids long. The germline CDR1 and CDR2 sequences are MNHNY and SVGAGI (reference sequence). The CDR3 here is CASRQGRRVEQFF. CDR3 in DNA: TGTGCCAGCAGGCAAGGGAGGAGGGTTGAGCAGTTCTTC.

V and J are TRBV9 and TRBJ2-3; 10 nucleotides match TRBD1. From germline, CDR1 is SGDLS and CDR2 YYNGEE. The CDR3 spans 15 residues. Trimming at V came to 7 bases and at J to 6 bases, leaving 11 bases not matched to a gene. The CDR3 sequence: CASARGQGLGDTQYF. The DNA of the CDR3 is TGTGCCAGCGCCCGGGGACAGGGGCTGGGGGATACGCAGTATTTT. The full variable domain, rest sourced from reference TRBV9 and TRBJ2-3, is DSGVTQTPKHLITATGQRVTLRCSPRSGDLSVYWYQQSLDQGLQFLIQYYNGEERAKGNILERFSAQQFPDLHSELNLSSLELGDSALYFCASARGQGLGDTQYFGPGTRLTVL.

The chain employs TRBV30 and TRBJ2-7, with 10 nucleotides matching TRBD1. This CDR3 has 14 residues. The germline CDR1 and CDR2 sequences are GTSNPN and SVGIG (reference sequence). The J segment lost 5 bases and the V segment lost 3 bases, leaving 7 bases of the junction unmatched. Here the CDR3 reads CAWRETGGINEQYF. In DNA, the CDR3 is TGTGCCTGGAGGGAGACAGGGGGCATCAACGAGCAGTACTTC.

The rearrangement joins TRBV6-1 to TRBJ2-4, with a tentative D call TRBD1 (7 bases). CDR3 length: 16 residues. CDR1 and CDR2 from the germline V gene are MNHNS and SASEGT. V was trimmed by 4 bases and J by 0 bases, leaving 13 bases between them. The CDR3 DNA is TGTGCCAGCAGTGCTGCGGGACAGCTAGCCAAAAACATTCAGTACTTC. Encoded protein: CASSAAGQLAKNIQYF.

Remarks on this clone: Other DNA sequences in the same sample also yield this CDR3. This chain connects TRBV5-1 to TRBJ2-5, with D tentatively TRBD1 (6 bases). CDR3 length: 13 residues. Germline loops: CDR1 SGHRS, CDR2 YFSETQ. Trimming stripped 0 bases from V and 5 bases from J, with 8 bases between. CDR3 nucleotides: TGCGCCAGCAGCTTGGGAGACAGGGAGACCCAGTACTTC. Translating it yields CASSLGDRETQYF.

The rearrangement uses TRBV6-6 and TRBJ1-6, with TRBD1 matching 9 bases. There are 15 residues in the CDR3. After removal of 4 bases from V and 5 bases from J, the junction contained 3 bases not matched to a gene. CDR1 MNHNY and CDR2 SVGAGI come from the germline V gene (reference sequence). CDR3: CASSFGTGHNSPLHF. Written as DNA, the CDR3 is TGTGCCAGCAGTTTCGGGACAGGGCATAATTCACCCCTCCACTTT.

The CDR3 sequence is CASSPLRPGASNEQFF. The DNA for the CDR3 is TGTGCCAGCAGCCCCTTACGGCCGGGGGCTTCAAATGAGCAGTTCTTC. This chain links TRBV5-6 with TRBJ2-1, with D perhaps being TRBD1 or TRBD2 (6 bases each). The germline CDR1 and CDR2 sequences are SGHDT and YYEEEE. V was pared by 4 bases and J by 7 bases, with 21 bases between. This CDR3 is built from 16 residues.

The V gene is TRBV2, the J gene TRBJ1-6; the D gene is possibly TRBD1 (6 bases). Trimming cost V 6 bases and J 4 bases, with 10 bases left between them. CDR3 length: 14 amino acids. CDR1 is SNHLY, CDR2 FYNNEI, per germline. In DNA form, the CDR3 reads TGTGCCAGCAGAGGGGACAAGTATAATTCACCCCTCCACTTT. Translation: CASRGDKYNSPLHF.

This chain joins TRBV18 and TRBJ2-3, with 10 positions matching TRBD1. The CDR3 contains 18 residues. Trimming removed 2 bases from V and 2 bases from J; junction bases left unmatched: 10. CDR1 KGHSH and CDR2 LQKENI come from the germline V gene. The CDR3, as DNA: TGTGCCAGCTCACCAATCGCCGGGACAGGGGTCGACACAGATACGCAGTATTTT. It yields the protein CASSPIAGTGVDTDTQYF.

This rearrangement joins TRBV28 to TRBJ1-1; D is unresolved. This CDR3 region has 11 residues. Trimming took 6 bases from V and 4 from J, leaving 6 bases between them. Germline V CDR1 and CDR2: MDHEN, SYDVKM. This CDR3 reads CASRPGTEAFF. The CDR3 region has the DNA TGTGCCAGCAGGCCGGGCACTGAAGCTTTCTTT.

The genes are TRBV5-8 and TRBJ1-3; D is possibly TRBD1 (5 bases). Trimming removed 4 bases from V and 5 bases from J, with 16 bases in between. The length of the CDR3 is 15 residues. Germline V gene sequence: CDR1 SGHTS, CDR2 YDEGEE. CDR3 sequence: CASSQGATIRNTIYF. The CDR3 region has the DNA TGTGCCAGCAGCCAGGGAGCCACCATCCGAAACACCATATATTTT.

The chain employs TRBV5-1 and TRBJ1-1, with 9 bases identical to TRBD1. This CDR3 has 16 residues. J gave up 5 bases and V 4 bases, and 12 bases lay outside the gene matches. In germline, CDR1 is SGHRS, CDR2 YFSETQ. For the CDR3, the DNA is TGCGCCAGCAGCCGGCTACAGGGGGCGGGGAGGACTGAAGCTTTCTTT. Encoded protein: CASSRLQGAGRTEAFF.

The chain uses TRBV29-1 and TRBJ2-5; D is unresolved. The CDR3 runs 11 residues. Germline CDR1 and CDR2: SQVTM and ANQGSEA. The germline V and J ends were trimmed by 5 bases and 7 bases, with 11 bases remaining between them. The CDR3 DNA reads as TGCAGCGTTTTCCCGGATACGACCCAGTACTTC. Amino acid sequence: CSVFPDTTQYF.

On this clone itself: Other DNA sequences in the sample encode the same CDR3. The chain is built from TRBV10-3 and TRBJ1-3; 7 nucleotides align to TRBD1. V lost 0 bases, J lost 1 base, and 0 bases stayed unmatched. CDR3 length: 15 residues. Germline lookup yields CDR1 ENHRY and CDR2 SYGVKD. The CDR3 DNA reads as TGTGCCATCAGTGAGTCGACAGGGTCTGGAAACACCATATATTTT. Translation: CAISESTGSGNTIYF.

This chain uses TRBV15 with TRBJ2-7; D is unresolved. Germline V gene lookup returns CDR1 LNHNV and CDR2 YYDKDF (reference sequence). The CDR3 length is 13 residues. Trimming removed 3 bases from V and 7 bases from J, with 13 bases in between. The CDR3 DNA sequence: TGTGCCACCAGCAGGTTCAGATACAGTGAGCAGTACTTC. It is translated as CATSRFRYSEQYF.

A note on this clone: The identical CDR3 is also encoded by other nucleotide sequences in the sample. The V and J genes are TRBV5-4 and TRBJ2-1; no clear D. CDR3 length equals 13 residues. The V gene's germline CDR1 is SGHNT and CDR2 YYREEE (reference sequence). V gave up 4 bases and J gave up 4 bases, with 9 bases separating them. CDR3 in amino acids: CASSLSDYNEQFF. The CDR3 DNA is TGTGCCAGCAGCCTCTCGGATTACAATGAGCAGTTCTTC.